These 10 T cell receptor beta chains share one sample of origin, sequenced in a study of PD-1 blockade in classical Hodgkin lymphoma. Every one of the patients relapsed after autologous stem cell transplantation (brentuximab vedotin exposure was variable). Clones were read by immunoSEQ multiplex PCR, and TCRdb kept only the in-frame ones, dropping some. The sample includes about 25,000 clones, roughly two thirds of them seen just once. The sample was peripheral blood mononuclear cells (PBMCs), taken at baseline. These receptors all come from a human donor with classical Hodgkin lymphoma.

In its sample, this clone was seen a few times. The J gene is TRBJ2-3, the V gene TRBV4-2, with 13 bases fitting TRBD2. Germline V gene lookup returns CDR1 LGHNA and CDR2 YNFKEQ. The CDR3 is 15 residues long. After removal of 0 bases from V and 9 bases from J, the junction contained 3 bases not matched to a gene. CDR3 sequence: CASSQDQLAGGTQYF. The DNA of the CDR3 is TGTGCCAGCAGCCAAGATCAACTAGCGGGGGGGACGCAGTATTTT.

The rearrangement uses TRBV5-5 and TRBJ2-4, with D possibly matching TRBD2 (5 bases). V shed 4 bases and J shed 7 bases, with 18 bases lying between them. This CDR3 spans 15 amino acids. Germline CDR1 and CDR2: SGHKS and YYEKEE (reference sequence). CDR3 residues: CASSPSSESGNIQYF. For the CDR3, the DNA is TGTGCCAGCAGCCCCTCCTCTGAATCGGGGAACATTCAGTACTTC.

The chain recombines TRBV25-1 with TRBJ2-3; possibly TRBD2 for D (7 bases). CDR3 length equals 14 residues. CDR1 and CDR2 (germline): MGHDK, SYGVNS. The V end lost 4 bases, the J end lost 6 bases, and 14 bases lay between the germline ends. The CDR3 sequence is CASSGGGEEDTQYF. The CDR3 nucleotides are TGTGCCAGCAGTGGAGGGGGGGAAGAGGATACGCAGTATTTT.

This clone was recorded only once. The V and J genes are TRBV30 and TRBJ2-1; 7 positions agree with TRBD2. V lost 2 bases and J lost 6; bases outside the gene matches: 10. The CDR3 spans 15 residues. Germline V CDR1 and CDR2: GTSNPN, SVGIG (reference sequence). CDR3 DNA sequence: TGTGCCTGGAGTATCTACGTGAGGGAGGGCAATGAGCAGTTCTTC. This translates into CAWSIYVREGNEQFF.

This clone occurred a few times. V gene TRBV10-1 combines with J gene TRBJ1-6; D is ambiguous. CDR3 size: 13 residues. Germline CDR1 WNHNN, CDR2 SYGVQD (reference sequence). V gave up 5 bases and J gave up 4 bases, with 6 bases separating them. The CDR3 nucleotides are TGCGCCAGCAGTCCAGGATATAATTCACCCCTCCACTTT. Encoded protein: CASSPGYNSPLHF.

CDR3 amino acids: CASSLEGGWNEQFF. The CDR3, as DNA: TGTGCCAGCAGTTTAGAGGGGGGGTGGAATGAGCAGTTCTTC. The chain joins TRBV27 to TRBJ2-1; possible D gene TRBD2, 7 bases. There are 14 residues in the CDR3. The V gene lost 2 bases and the J gene lost 7 bases, with 12 bases spanning the gap. Per the germline V gene, CDR1 is MNHEY and CDR2 is SMNVEV (reference sequence).

This clone was observed a few times. The chain joins TRBV9 to TRBJ2-7; 9 bases line up with TRBD1. The CDR3 sequence is 14 residues long. With V trimmed by 3 bases and J by 3 bases, 4 bases remained unmatched. Germline lookup yields CDR1 SGDLS and CDR2 YYNGEE. Here the CDR3 reads CASSEGQGLYEQYF. CDR3 nucleotides: TGTGCCAGCAGCGAGGGACAGGGCCTCTACGAGCAGTACTTC.

This clone appeared a single time. V usage is TRBV2 and J usage is TRBJ2-1; 15 bases agree with TRBD2. The CDR3 has 12 amino acids. CDR1 is SNHLY, CDR2 FYNNEI, per germline. With V trimmed by 6 bases and J by 15 bases, 3 bases remained unmatched. The CDR3 spells CASRGLAGGVFF. The DNA for the CDR3 is TGTGCCAGCAGAGGACTAGCGGGGGGGGTGTTCTTC.

The chain employs TRBV27 and TRBJ1-6; 7 bases are a match to TRBD1. J was trimmed by 14 bases and V by 6 bases; bases with no gene match: 13. Germline V lookup: CDR1 MNHEY, CDR2 SMNVEV (reference sequence). The CDR3 totals 14 residues. The CDR3 spells CASRPGQRWSALHF. The CDR3 nucleotides are TGTGCCAGCAGACCGGGACAGCGCTGGTCGGCCCTCCACTTT.

This chain links TRBV30 with TRBJ2-3; TRBD2 matches 13 bases. Germline CDR1 GTSNPN, CDR2 SVGIG (reference sequence). The junction had 9 bases not matched to a gene; V was cut back by 8 bases and J by 7 bases. CDR3 length equals 14 residues. DNA for the CDR3: TGTGCCAGTCGGACTAGCGGGGGTTTTTATACGCAGTATTTT. Translated: CASRTSGGFYTQYF.